The table lists the clone carrying this T cell receptor (beta chain) with a few counts. Germline CDR1 and CDR2: KGHSH and LQKENI. The CDR3 length is 14 residues. A sample-barcoded 5' primer and a J-beta primer mix were used in a second PCR of roughly 6 to 11 cycles. TCRdb called the 5' RACE reads again in MiXCR, with one record for every CDR3 protein. The repertoire has approximately 760,000 distinct CDR3 sequences, roughly 25% of them found once; the top ten carry 9.4%. The entry originates in a study of blood T cells in healthy people across ages. The same specimen was also included in a second study, on T cells of mothers and their children.

This receptor was taken from a boy aged 5-17 years in good health. The chain uses TRBV18 and TRBJ2-5; D is unresolved. The J call could be wrong; TRBJ2-7 is a better fit for the DNA end. What was sequenced was blood. This CDR3 reads CASSPVTAGPEQYF. The DNA for the CDR3 is TGTGCCAGCTCACCGGTCACCGCTGGGCCCGAGCAGTACTTC.